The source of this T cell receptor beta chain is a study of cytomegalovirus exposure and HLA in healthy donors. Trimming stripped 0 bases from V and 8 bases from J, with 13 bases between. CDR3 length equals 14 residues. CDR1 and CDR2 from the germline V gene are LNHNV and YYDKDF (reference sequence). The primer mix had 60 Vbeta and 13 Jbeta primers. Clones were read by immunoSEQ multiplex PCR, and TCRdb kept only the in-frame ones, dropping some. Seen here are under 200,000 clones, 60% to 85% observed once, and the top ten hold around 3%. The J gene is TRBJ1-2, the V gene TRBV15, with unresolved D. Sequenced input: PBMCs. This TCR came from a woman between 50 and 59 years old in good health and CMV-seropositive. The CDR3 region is CATSRDNSGWGYTF. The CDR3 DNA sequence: TGTGCCACCAGCAGAGATAACTCTGGTTGGGGCTACACCTTC. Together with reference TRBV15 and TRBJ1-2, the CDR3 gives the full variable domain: DAMVIQNPRYQVTQFGKPVTLSCSQTLNHNVMYWYQQKSSQAPKLLFHYYDKDFNNEADTPDNFQSRRPNTSFCFLDIRSPGLGDTAMYLCATSRDNSGWGYTFGSGTRLTVV.